Shown below are 5 T cell receptor beta chains from a single sample sequenced in a study of blood T cell repertoires in COVID-19. This table comes from immunoSEQ multiplex PCR, and its TCRdb copy is limited to in-frame clones, with some not included. The sample comprises nearly 35,000 clones, about 72% of which are singletons, and 7.4% rests with the top ten. The sequenced sample consisted of peripheral blood. Receptors originate from a woman aged 60 to 75 with acute or convalescent COVID-19.

This clone was recorded a few times. This chain joins TRBV30 and TRBJ2-7; D call uncertain. The CDR3 spans 13 residues. V shed 2 bases and J shed 7 bases, with 15 bases lying between them. Germline lookup yields CDR1 GTSNPN and CDR2 SVGIG (reference sequence). In DNA form, the CDR3 reads TGTGCCTGGAGTCCTGGTCCAGTACGTGAGCAGTACTTC. It specifies CAWSPGPVREQYF.

This clone was found a few times. V is TRBV5-1 and J is TRBJ1-2, with 7 bases fitting TRBD1. V shed 0 bases and J 1 base; nucleotides not matched to a gene: 6. CDR1 and CDR2 (germline): SGHRS, YFSETQ. The CDR3 spans 16 residues. In DNA, the CDR3 is TGCGCCAGCAGCTTGGGGGACAGAGAGATTAACTATGGCTACACCTTC. Translated: CASSLGDREINYGYTF.

This clone occurred once. The chain links TRBV27 to TRBJ1-6; D is ambiguous. From germline, CDR1 is MNHEY and CDR2 SMNVEV (reference sequence). This CDR3 region has 14 residues. V was cut by 3 bases and J by 8 bases, with 11 bases left in between. The DNA for the CDR3 is TGTGCCAGCAGTTTTGTCCTAAGAGATTCACCCCTCCACTTT. This codes for CASSFVLRDSPLHF.

The V and J genes are TRBV30 and TRBJ2-3; D unresolved. This CDR3 comprises 11 residues. Germline V gene sequence: CDR1 GTSNPN, CDR2 SVGIG (reference sequence). The V end was cut by 6 bases, the J end by 2 bases, with 6 bases between. Here the CDR3 DNA reads TGTGCCTGCTACTACACAGATACGCAGTATTTT. Its translation is CACYYTDTQYF.

This rearrangement joins TRBV21-1 to TRBJ1-2; the table calls TRBD1, which could not be checked here. TRBV21-1 is a pseudogene segment. The CDR3 has 12 residues. CDR3: CASSKEHDGYTF. For the CDR3, the DNA is TGTGCCAGCAGCAAAGAACACGATGGCTACACCTTC.